This T cell receptor beta chain is drawn from a study of early T cells in non-severe SARS-CoV-2 infection. Whole-study context: With bulk RNA from unsorted whole blood as input, sequencing yielded unpaired chains.

The CDR3 contains 16 residues. Unique molecular identifiers (one per individual cDNA molecule) were attached. A single record per CDR3 protein comes from TCRdb applying MiXCR to the 5' RACE reads. This sample has 40,000 to 60,000 distinct CDR3 sequences, with over 5% found just once. This clonotype was seen at least ten times. V is TRBV21-1 and J is TRBJ1-5; the D call TRBD1 from the table was never checked on the DNA. TRBV21-1 is given as a pseudogene. This specimen was whole blood, taken at baseline. The sequence was collected from an adult who was a healthcare worker with PCR-confirmed SARS-CoV-2 infection or an uninfected control (not recorded which). The CDR3 DNA follows: TGTGCCATCAAAGGGTCTCGACAGAAGTCCAATCAGCCCCAGCATTTT. Translated: CAIKGSRQKSNQPQHF.